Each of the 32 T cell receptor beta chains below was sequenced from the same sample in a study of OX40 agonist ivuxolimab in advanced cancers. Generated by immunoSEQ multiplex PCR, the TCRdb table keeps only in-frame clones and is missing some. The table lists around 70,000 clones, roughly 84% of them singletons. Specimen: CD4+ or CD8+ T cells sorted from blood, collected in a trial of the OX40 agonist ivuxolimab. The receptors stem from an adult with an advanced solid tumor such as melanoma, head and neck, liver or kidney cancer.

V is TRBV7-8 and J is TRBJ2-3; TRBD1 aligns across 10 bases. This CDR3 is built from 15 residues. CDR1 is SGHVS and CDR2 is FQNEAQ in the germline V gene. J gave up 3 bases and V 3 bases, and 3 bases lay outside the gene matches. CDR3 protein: CASSFRQGATDTQYF. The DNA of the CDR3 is TGTGCCAGCAGCTTTAGACAGGGGGCGACAGATACGCAGTATTTT.

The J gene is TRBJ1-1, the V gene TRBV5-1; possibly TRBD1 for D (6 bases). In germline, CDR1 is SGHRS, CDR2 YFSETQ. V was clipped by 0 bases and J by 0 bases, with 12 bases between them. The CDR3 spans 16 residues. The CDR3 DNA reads TGCGCCAGCAGCTTGGAGGCAGGGGCCATGAACACTGAAGCTTTCTTT. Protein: CASSLEAGAMNTEAFF.

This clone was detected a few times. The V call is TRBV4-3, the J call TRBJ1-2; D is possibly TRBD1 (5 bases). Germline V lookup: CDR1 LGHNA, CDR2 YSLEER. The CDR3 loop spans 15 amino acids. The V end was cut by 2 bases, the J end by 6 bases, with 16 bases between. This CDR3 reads CASSQIYPGWDGYTF. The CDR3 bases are TGCGCCAGCAGCCAAATTTACCCAGGGTGGGATGGCTACACCTTC.

The CDR3 is CSAMRQGGEKLFF. CDR3 nucleotides: TGCAGCGCCATGAGACAGGGGGGCGAAAAACTGTTTTTT. V and J are TRBV29-1 and TRBJ1-4; the match to TRBD1 covers 9 bases. The germline V gene has CDR1 SQVTM and CDR2 ANQGSEA. The V gene end was trimmed by 7 bases and the J gene end by 8 bases; junction bases not matched to a gene: 8. The CDR3 has 13 amino acids.

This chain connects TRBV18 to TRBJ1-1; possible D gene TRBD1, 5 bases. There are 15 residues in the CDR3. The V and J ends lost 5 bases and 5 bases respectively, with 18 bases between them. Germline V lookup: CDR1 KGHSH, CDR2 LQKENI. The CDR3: CASSFGTGGLTEAFF. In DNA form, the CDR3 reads TGTGCCAGCTCATTCGGGACGGGCGGATTGACTGAAGCTTTCTTT.

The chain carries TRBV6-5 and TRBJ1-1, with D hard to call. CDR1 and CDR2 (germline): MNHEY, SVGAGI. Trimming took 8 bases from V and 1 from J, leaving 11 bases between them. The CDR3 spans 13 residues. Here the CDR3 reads CASGVLSNTEAFF. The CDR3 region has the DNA TGTGCCAGCGGGGTGCTATCGAACACTGAAGCTTTCTTT.

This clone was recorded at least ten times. In nucleotides, the CDR3 is TGTGCCAGCAGCCGGACCTCCGGGACAGATGAAAAACTGTTTTTT. Amino acid sequence: CASSRTSGTDEKLFF. The gene calls are TRBV7-7 and TRBJ1-4, with 7 bases fitting TRBD1. V was pared by 5 bases and J by 6 bases, with 9 bases of the junction left unmatched. CDR3 size: 15 residues. The germline gives CDR1 SSHAT, CDR2 FNYEAQ (reference sequence).

CDR3 in DNA: TGCAGTGGAGGGGGGGGGCCGAATACGCAGTATTTT. Translated: CSGGGGPNTQYF. The chain combines TRBV29-1 with TRBJ2-3, with D possibly TRBD2 on 7 matching bases. Germline loops: CDR1 SQVTM, CDR2 ANQGSEA. The CDR3 spans 12 residues.

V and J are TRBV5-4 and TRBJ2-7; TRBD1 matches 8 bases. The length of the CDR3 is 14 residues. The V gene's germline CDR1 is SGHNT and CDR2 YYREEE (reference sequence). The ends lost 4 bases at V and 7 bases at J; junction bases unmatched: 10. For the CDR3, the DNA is TGTGCCAGCAGCCGTAATCAGGGGGCACATGAGCAGTACTTC. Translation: CASSRNQGAHEQYF.

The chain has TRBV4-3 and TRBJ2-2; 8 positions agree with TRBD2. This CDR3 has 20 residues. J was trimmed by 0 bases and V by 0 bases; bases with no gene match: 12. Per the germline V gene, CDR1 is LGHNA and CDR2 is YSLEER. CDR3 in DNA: TGCGCCAGCAGCCAAGATCCGGCGGGGGGCCAACCTTCGAACACCGGGGAGCTGTTTTTT. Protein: CASSQDPAGGQPSNTGELFF.

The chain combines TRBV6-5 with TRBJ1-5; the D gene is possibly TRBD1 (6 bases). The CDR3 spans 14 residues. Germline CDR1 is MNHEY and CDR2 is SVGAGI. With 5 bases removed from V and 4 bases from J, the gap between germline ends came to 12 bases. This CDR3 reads CASSRQGRNQPQHF. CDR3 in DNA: TGTGCCAGCAGTCGTCAGGGGAGAAATCAGCCCCAGCATTTT.

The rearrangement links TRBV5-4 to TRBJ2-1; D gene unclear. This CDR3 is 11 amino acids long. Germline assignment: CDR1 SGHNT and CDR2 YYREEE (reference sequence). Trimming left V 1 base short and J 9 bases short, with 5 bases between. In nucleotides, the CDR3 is TGTGCCAGCAGCTTGCGAAGTGAGCAGTTCTTC. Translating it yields CASSLRSEQFF.

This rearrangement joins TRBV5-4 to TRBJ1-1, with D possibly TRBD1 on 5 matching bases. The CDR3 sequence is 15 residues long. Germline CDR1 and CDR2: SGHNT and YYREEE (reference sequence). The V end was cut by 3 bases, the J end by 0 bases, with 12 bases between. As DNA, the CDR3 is TGTGCCAGCAGCTCCCTTGACAGAGTGAACACTGAAGCTTTCTTT. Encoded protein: CASSSLDRVNTEAFF.

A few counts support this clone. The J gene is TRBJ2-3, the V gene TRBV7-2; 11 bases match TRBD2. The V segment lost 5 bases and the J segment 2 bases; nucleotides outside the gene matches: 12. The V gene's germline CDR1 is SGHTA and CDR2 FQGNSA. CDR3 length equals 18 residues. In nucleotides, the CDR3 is TGTGCCAGCAGCCTTGGTAGGGGGACTAGCGGAAACACAGATACGCAGTATTTT. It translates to CASSLGRGTSGNTDTQYF.

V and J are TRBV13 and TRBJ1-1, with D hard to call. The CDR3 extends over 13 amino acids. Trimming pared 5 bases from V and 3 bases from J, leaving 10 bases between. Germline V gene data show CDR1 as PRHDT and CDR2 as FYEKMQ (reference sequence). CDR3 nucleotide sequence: TGTGCCAGCAGCCCTCCCCCGGACACTGAAGCTTTCTTT. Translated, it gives CASSPPPDTEAFF.

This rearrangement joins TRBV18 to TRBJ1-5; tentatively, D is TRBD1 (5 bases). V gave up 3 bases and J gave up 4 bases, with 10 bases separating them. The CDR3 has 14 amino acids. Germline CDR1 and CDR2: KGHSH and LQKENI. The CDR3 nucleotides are TGTGCCAGCTCACCGATCGACAGTAATCAGCCCCAGCATTTT. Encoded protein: CASSPIDSNQPQHF.

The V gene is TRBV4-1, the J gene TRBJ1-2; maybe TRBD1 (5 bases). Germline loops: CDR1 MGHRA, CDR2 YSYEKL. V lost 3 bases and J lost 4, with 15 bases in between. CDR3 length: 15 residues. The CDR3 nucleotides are TGCGCCAGCAGCCAGATCGGTCAGGGACTCTATGGCTACACCTTC. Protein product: CASSQIGQGLYGYTF.

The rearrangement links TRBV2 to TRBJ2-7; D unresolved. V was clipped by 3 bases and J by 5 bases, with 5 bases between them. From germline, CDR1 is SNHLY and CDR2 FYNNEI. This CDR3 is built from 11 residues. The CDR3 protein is CASSEYDEQYF. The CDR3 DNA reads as TGTGCCAGCAGTGAGTACGACGAGCAGTACTTC. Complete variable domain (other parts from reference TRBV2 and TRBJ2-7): EPEVTQTPSHQVTQMGQEVILRCVPISNHLYFYWYRQILGQKVEFLVSFYNNEISEKSEIFDDQFSVERPDGSNFTLKIRSTKLEDSAMYFCASSEYDEQYFGPGTRLTVT.

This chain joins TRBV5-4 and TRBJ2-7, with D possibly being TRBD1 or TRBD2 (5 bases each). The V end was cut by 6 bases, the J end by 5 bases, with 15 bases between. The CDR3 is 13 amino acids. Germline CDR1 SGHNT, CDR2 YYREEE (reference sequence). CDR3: CASTPRGAHEQYF. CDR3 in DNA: TGTGCCAGCACCCCGAGAGGGGCCCACGAGCAGTACTTC.

The CDR3 bases are TGTGCCAGCAGCTTAAACAGGGTGAACACTGAAGCTTTCTTT. As protein: CASSLNRVNTEAFF. J is TRBJ1-1 and V is TRBV7-2; D possibly corresponds to TRBD1 (6 bases). The CDR3 extends over 14 amino acids. Germline V gives CDR1 SGHTA, CDR2 FQGNSA. V lost 2 bases to trimming and J lost 0 bases, with 7 bases between them.

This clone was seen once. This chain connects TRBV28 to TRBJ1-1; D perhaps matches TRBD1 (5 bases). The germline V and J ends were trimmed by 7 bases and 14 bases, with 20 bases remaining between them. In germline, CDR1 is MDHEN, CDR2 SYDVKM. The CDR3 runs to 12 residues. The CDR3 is CASIPRGQGGFF. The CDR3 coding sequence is TGTGCCAGCATTCCTAGAGGCCAGGGCGGCTTCTTT.

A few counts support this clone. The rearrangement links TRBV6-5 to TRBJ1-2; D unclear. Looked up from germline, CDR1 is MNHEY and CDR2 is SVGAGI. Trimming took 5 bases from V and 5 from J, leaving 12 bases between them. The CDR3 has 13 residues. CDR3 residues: CASSRSLLYGYTF. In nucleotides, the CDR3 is TGTGCCAGCAGTCGATCCCTTCTATATGGCTACACCTTC.

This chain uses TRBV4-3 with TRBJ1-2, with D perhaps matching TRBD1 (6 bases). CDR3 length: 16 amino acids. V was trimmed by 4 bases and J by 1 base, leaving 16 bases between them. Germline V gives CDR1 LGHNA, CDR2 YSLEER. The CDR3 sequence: CASSPTRGEGNYGYTF. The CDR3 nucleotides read TGCGCCAGCAGCCCTACTAGGGGGGAGGGTAACTATGGCTACACCTTC.

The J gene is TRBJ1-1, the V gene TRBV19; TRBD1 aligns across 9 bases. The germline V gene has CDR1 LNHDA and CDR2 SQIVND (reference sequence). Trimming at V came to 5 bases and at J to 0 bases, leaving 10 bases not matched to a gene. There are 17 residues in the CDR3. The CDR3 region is CASSSRDRVGVNTEAFF. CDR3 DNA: TGTGCCAGTAGTTCCCGGGACAGGGTAGGGGTGAACACTGAAGCTTTCTTT. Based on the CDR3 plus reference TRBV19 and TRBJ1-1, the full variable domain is DGGITQSPKYLFRKEGQNVTLSCEQNLNHDAMYWYRQDPGQGLRLIYYSQIVNDFQKGDIAEGYSVSREKKESFPLTVTSAQKNPTAFYLCASSSRDRVGVNTEAFFGQGTRLTVV.

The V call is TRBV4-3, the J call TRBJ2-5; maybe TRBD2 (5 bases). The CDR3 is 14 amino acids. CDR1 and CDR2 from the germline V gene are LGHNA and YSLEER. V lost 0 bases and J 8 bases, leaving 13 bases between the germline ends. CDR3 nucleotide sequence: TGCGCCAGCAGCCAAGATCGAGGGAGTACAACCCAGTACTTC. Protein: CASSQDRGSTTQYF.

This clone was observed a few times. The CDR3 loop reads CASSWMGVLNEKLFF. The CDR3 DNA reads TGTGCCAGCAGCTGGATGGGGGTCCTTAATGAAAAACTGTTTTTT. The rearrangement uses TRBV5-6 and TRBJ1-4, with D possibly TRBD1 on 5 matching bases. With 3 bases removed from V and 4 bases from J, the gap between germline ends came to 13 bases. The germline V gene encodes CDR1 SGHDT and CDR2 YYEEEE. This CDR3 spans 15 amino acids. Variable domain in full (rest from reference TRBV5-6 and TRBJ1-4): DAGVTQSPTHLIKTRGQQVTLRCSPKSGHDTVSWYQQALGQGPQFIFQYYEEEERQRGNFPDRFSGHQFPNYSSELNVNALLLGDSALYLCASSWMGVLNEKLFFGSGTQLSVL.

The CDR3 here is CASSARTGGNEKLFF. CDR3 nucleotides: TGTGCCAGCAGCGCCAGGACAGGGGGGAATGAAAAACTGTTTTTT. The gene calls are TRBV9 and TRBJ1-4; TRBD1 aligns across 10 bases. J gave up 5 bases and V 3 bases, and 4 bases lay outside the gene matches. CDR3 length: 15 residues. Germline V gene lookup returns CDR1 SGDLS and CDR2 YYNGEE.

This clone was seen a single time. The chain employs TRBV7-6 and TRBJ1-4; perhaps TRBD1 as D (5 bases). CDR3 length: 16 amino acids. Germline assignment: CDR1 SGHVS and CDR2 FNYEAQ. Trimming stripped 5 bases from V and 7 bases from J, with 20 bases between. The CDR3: CASSRAGTSGAEKLFF. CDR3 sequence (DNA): TGTGCCAGCAGCAGAGCCGGGACCTCGGGCGCTGAAAAACTGTTTTTT.

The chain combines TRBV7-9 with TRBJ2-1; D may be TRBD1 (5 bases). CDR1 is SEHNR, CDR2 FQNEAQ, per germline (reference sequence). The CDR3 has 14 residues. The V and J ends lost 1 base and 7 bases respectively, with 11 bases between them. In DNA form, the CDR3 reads TGTGCCAGCAGCTTAGGGGCAGGGAAGAATGAGCAGTTCTTC. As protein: CASSLGAGKNEQFF.

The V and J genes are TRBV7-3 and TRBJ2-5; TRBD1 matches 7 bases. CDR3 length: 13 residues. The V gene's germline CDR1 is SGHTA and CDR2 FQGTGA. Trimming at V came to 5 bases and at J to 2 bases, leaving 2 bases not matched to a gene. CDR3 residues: CASSMGQQETQYF. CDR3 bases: TGTGCCAGCAGCATGGGACAGCAAGAGACCCAGTACTTC.

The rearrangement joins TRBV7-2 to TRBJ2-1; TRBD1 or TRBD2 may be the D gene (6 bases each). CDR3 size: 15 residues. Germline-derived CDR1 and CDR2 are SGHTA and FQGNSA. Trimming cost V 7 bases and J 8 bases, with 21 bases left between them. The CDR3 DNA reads TGTGCCAGCATCACACATACCTGGGGGGCGGATGAGCAGTTCTTC. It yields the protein CASITHTWGADEQFF.

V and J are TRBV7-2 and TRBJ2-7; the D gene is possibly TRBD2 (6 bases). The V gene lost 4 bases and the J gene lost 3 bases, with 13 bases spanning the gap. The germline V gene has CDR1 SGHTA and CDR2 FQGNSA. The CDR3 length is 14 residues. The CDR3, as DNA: TGTGCCAGCAGCTCGGGAGCAGGAGACTACGAGCAGTACTTC. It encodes CASSSGAGDYEQYF.